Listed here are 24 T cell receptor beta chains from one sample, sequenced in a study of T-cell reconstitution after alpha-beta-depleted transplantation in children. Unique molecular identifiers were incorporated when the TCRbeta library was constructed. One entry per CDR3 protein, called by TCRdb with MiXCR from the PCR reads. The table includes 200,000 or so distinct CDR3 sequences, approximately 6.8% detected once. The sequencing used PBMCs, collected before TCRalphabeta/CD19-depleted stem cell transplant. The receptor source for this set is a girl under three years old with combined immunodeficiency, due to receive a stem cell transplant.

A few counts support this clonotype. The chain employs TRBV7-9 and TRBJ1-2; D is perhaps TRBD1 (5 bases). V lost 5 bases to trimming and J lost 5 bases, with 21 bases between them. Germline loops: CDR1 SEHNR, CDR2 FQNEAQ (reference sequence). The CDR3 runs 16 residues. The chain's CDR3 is CASSPITGYVGYGYTF. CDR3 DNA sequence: TGTGCCAGCAGCCCGATAACAGGATATGTCGGGTATGGCTACACCTTC. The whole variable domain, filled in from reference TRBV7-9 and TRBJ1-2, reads DTGVSQNPRHKITKRGQNVTFRCDPISEHNRLYWYRQTLGQGPEFLTYFQNEAQLEKSRLLSDRFSAERPKGSFSTLEIQRTEQGDSAMYLCASSPITGYVGYGYTFGSGTRLTVV.

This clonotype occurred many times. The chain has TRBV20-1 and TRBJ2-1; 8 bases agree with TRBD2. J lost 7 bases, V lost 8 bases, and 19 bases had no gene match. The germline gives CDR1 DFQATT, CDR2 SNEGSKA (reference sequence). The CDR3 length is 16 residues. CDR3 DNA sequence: TGCAGTCCGGGGGGGCTTCGAGAGGGGGTCGATAATGAGCAGTTCTTC. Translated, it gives CSPGGLREGVDNEQFF.

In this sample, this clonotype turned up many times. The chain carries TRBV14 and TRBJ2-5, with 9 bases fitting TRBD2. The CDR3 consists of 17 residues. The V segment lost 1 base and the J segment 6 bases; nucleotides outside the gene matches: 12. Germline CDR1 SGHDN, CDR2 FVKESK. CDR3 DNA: TGTGCCAGCAGCCAAGTTTATGGAATAGCGGGAGCGAAGACCCAGTACTTC. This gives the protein CASSQVYGIAGAKTQYF.

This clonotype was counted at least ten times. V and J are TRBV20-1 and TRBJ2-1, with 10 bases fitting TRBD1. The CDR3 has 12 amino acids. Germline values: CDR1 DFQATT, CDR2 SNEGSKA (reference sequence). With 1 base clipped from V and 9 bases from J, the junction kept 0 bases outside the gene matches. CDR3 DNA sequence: TGCAGTGCTAGAGGGACAGGGGGTGAGCAGTTCTTC. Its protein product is CSARGTGGEQFF.

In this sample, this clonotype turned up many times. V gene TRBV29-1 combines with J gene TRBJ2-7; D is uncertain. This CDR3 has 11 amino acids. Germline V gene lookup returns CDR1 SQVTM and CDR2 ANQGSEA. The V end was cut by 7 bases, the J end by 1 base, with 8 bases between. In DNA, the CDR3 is TGCAGCGCGACGGAGTCCTACGAGCAGTACTTC. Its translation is CSATESYEQYF.

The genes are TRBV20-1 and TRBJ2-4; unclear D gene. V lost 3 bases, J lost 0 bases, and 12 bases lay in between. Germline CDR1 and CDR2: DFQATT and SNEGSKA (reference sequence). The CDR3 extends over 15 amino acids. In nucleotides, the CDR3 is TGCAGTGCTAGTGCTCTCTTTCCAGCCAAAAACATTCAGTACTTC. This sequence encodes CSASALFPAKNIQYF.

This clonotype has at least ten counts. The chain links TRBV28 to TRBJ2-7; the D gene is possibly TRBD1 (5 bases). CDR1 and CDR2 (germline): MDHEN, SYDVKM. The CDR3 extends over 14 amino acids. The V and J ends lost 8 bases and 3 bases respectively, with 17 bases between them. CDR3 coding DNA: TGTGCCAGCGGAAGACAACAGGCTTACTACGAGCAGTACTTC. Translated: CASGRQQAYYEQYF. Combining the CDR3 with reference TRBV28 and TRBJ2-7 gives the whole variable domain DVKVTQSSRYLVKRTGEKVFLECVQDMDHENMFWYRQDPGLGLRLIYFSYDVKMKEKGDIPEGYSVSREKKERFSLILESASTNQTSMYLCASGRQQAYYEQYFGPGTRLTVT.

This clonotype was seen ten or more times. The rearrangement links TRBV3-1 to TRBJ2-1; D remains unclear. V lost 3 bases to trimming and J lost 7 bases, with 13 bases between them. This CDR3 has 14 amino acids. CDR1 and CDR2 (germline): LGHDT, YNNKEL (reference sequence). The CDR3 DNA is TGTGCCAGCAGCCACGCCCTCCTAGGTAATGAGCAGTTCTTC. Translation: CASSHALLGNEQFF.

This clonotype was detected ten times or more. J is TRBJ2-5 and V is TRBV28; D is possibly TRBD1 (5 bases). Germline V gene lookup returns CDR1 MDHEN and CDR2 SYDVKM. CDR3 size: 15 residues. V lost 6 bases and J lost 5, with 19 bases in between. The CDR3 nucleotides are TGTGCCAGCAGCTTGACAGCTTCGGTCGGGGAGACCCAGTACTTC. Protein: CASSLTASVGETQYF.

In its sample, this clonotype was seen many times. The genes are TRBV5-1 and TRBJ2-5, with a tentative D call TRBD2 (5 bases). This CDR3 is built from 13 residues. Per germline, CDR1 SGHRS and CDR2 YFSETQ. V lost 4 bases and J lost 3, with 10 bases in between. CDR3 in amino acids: CASSTIGEETQYF. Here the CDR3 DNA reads TGCGCCAGCAGCACGATCGGGGAAGAGACCCAGTACTTC. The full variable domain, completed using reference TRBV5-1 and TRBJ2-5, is KAGVTQTPRYLIKTRGQQVTLSCSPISGHRSVSWYQQTPGQGLQFLFEYFSETQRNKGNFPGRFSGRQFSNSRSEMNVSTLELGDSALYLCASSTIGEETQYFGPGTRLLVL.

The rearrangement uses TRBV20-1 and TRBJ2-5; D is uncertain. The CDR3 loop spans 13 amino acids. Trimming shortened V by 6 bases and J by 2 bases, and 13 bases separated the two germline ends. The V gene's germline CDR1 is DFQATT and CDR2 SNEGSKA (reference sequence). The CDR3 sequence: CSARSMIQETQYF. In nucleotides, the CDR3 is TGCAGTGCCAGAAGTATGATACAAGAGACCCAGTACTTC.

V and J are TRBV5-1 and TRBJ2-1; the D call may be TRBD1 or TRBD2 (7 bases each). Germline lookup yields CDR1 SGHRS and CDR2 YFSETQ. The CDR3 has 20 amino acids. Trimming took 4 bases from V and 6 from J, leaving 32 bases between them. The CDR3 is CASSLRDRPIGLEGGNEQFF. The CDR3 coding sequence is TGCGCCAGCAGCCTCCGGGACAGACCTATTGGACTAGAAGGGGGCAATGAGCAGTTCTTC.

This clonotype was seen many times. CDR3 nucleotide sequence: TGCAGTGCTAGATTCCGGACCTATGAGCAGTTCTTC. Translating it yields CSARFRTYEQFF. The chain employs TRBV20-1 and TRBJ2-1; D is ambiguous. The CDR3 is 12 residues long. The germline V gene encodes CDR1 DFQATT and CDR2 SNEGSKA (reference sequence). V lost 2 bases and J 8 bases, leaving 10 bases between the germline ends.

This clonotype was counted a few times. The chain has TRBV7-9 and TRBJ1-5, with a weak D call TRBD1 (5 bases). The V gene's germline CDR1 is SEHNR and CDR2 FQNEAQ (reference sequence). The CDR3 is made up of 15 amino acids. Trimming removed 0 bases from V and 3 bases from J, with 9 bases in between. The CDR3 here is CASSLAPGINQPQHF. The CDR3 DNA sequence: TGTGCCAGCAGCTTAGCGCCAGGGATCAATCAGCCCCAGCATTTT.

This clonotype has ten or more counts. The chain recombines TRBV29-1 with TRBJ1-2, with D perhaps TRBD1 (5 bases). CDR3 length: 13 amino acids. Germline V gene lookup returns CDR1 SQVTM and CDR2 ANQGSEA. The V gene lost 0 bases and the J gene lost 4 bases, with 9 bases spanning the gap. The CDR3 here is CSVEDLQAYGYTF. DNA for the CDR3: TGCAGCGTTGAAGATTTACAGGCCTATGGCTACACCTTC.

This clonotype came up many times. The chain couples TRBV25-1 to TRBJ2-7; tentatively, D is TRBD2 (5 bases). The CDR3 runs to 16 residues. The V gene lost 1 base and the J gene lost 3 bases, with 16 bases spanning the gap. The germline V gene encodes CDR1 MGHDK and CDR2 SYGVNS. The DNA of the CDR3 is TGTGCCAGCAGTGAATTGTTCCCGGGAACTCACTACGAGCAGTACTTC. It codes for CASSELFPGTHYEQYF.

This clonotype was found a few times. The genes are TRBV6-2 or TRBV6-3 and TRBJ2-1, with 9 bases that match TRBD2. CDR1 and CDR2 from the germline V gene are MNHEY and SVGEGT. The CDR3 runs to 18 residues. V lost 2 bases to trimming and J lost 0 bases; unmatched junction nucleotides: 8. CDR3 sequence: CASSYEAGGPSSYNEQFF. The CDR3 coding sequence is TGTGCCAGCAGTTACGAAGCGGGGGGCCCGAGCTCCTACAATGAGCAGTTCTTC.

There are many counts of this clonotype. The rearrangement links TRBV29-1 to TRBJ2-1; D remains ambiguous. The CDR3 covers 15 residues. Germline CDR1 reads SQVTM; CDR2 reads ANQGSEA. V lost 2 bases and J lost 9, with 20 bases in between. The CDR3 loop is CSVEWRGVEYGEQFF. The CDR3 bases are TGCAGCGTTGAATGGCGCGGCGTTGAATATGGTGAGCAGTTCTTC.

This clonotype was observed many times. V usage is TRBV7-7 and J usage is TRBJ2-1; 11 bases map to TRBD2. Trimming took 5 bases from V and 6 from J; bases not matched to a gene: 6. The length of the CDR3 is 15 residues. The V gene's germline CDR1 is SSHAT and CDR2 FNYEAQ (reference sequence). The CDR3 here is CASSLGLAEGNEQFF. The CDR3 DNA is TGTGCCAGCAGCCTGGGACTAGCGGAAGGCAATGAGCAGTTCTTC.

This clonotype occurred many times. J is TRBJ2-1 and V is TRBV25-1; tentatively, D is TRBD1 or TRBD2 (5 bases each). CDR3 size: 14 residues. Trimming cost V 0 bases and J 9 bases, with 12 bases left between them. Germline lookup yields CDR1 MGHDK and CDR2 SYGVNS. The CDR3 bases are TGTGCCAGCAGTGAATATGGGACCATCAGTGAGCAGTTCTTC. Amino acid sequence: CASSEYGTISEQFF.

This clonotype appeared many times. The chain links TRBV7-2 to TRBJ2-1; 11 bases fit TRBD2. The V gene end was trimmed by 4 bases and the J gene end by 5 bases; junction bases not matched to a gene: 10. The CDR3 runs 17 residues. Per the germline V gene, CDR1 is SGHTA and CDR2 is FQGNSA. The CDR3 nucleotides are TGTGCCAGCAGCTCACGGTTAGCGGGAGGGCCCCACAATGAGCAGTTCTTC. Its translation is CASSSRLAGGPHNEQFF.

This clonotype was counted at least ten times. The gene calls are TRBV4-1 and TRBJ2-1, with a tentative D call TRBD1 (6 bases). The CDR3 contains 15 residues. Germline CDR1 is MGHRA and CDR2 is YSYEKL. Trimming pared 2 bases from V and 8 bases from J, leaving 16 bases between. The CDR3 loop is CASSQQGRGSDEQFF. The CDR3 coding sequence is TGCGCCAGCAGCCAACAGGGCAGGGGTTCGGATGAGCAGTTCTTC.

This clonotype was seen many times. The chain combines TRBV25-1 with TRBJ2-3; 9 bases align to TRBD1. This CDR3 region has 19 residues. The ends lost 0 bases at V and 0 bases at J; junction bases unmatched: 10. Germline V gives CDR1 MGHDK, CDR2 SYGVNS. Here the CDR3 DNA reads TGTGCCAGCAGTGAATACTTCCGGACAGGGGTGAGGAGCACAGATACGCAGTATTTT. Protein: CASSEYFRTGVRSTDTQYF.

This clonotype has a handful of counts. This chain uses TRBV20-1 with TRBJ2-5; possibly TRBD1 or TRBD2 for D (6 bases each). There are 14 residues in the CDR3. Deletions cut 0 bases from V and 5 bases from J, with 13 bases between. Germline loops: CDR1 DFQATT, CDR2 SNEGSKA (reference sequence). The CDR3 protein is CSARDLRGRETQYF. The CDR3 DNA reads TGCAGTGCTAGAGATCTTCGGGGGCGGGAGACCCAGTACTTC.